The 23 T cell receptor beta chains listed next were all sequenced from one sample in a study of blood T cell repertoires in COVID-19. Repertoires were generated with immunoSEQ multiplex PCR, while TCRdb's copy carries only in-frame clones and drops some. The sample shows around 80,000 clones, about 73% of them seen only once. The sample comprised peripheral blood. These receptors were collected from a man between 50 and 59 years old with active or convalescent COVID-19.

This clone was found a few times. V usage is TRBV29-1 and J usage is TRBJ2-7; 9 nucleotides align to TRBD1. The CDR3 extends over 13 amino acids. The germline V gene encodes CDR1 SQVTM and CDR2 ANQGSEA. The V gene end was trimmed by 6 bases and the J gene end by 4 bases; junction bases not matched to a gene: 7. CDR3 in amino acids: CSVKTGGSYEQYF. The CDR3 bases are TGCAGCGTGAAGACAGGGGGTTCATACGAGCAGTACTTC.

The V gene is TRBV12-3 or TRBV12-4, the J gene TRBJ1-1; D is uncertain. The CDR3 extends over 13 amino acids. Trimming took off 5 bases at V and 3 bases at J, with 10 bases between the two ends. CDR3 loop: CASSRQEDTEAFF. CDR3 nucleotide sequence: TGTGCCAGCAGTAGGCAGGAGGACACTGAAGCTTTCTTT.

The chain uses TRBV10-3 and TRBJ1-1; the D is unclear. V was pared by 3 bases and J by 5 bases, with 7 bases between. CDR1 is ENHRY, CDR2 SYGVKD, per germline. This CDR3 is 12 amino acids long. CDR3 nucleotides: TGTGCCATCAGTGAACGAGAAACTGAAGCTTTCTTT. Translated, it gives CAISERETEAFF.

The V gene is TRBV6-4, the J gene TRBJ2-1, with 10 positions matching TRBD1. CDR3 length: 13 residues. Germline loops: CDR1 MRHNA, CDR2 SNTAGT. After removal of 10 bases from V and 9 bases from J, the junction contained 9 bases not matched to a gene. This CDR3 is CATSWDRGTEQFF. CDR3 in DNA: TGTGCCACGTCTTGGGACAGGGGCACTGAGCAGTTCTTC.

This clone has only a few counts. The rearrangement joins TRBV10-3 to TRBJ1-1, with D tentatively TRBD1 (6 bases). The CDR3 extends over 15 amino acids. CDR1 is ENHRY and CDR2 is SYGVKD in the germline V gene. The ends were cut back, 7 bases at V and 4 bases at J, with 19 bases in the middle. The CDR3 protein is CAIKTTGGSGTEAFF. The DNA for the CDR3 is TGTGCCATCAAAACGACAGGAGGTTCGGGCACTGAAGCTTTCTTT.

The rearrangement links TRBV7-2 to TRBJ2-3; a weak D match, TRBD2 (7 bases). The V and J ends lost 1 base and 5 bases respectively, with 13 bases between them. The germline V gene encodes CDR1 SGHTA and CDR2 FQGNSA. This CDR3 is 15 amino acids long. CDR3 residues: CASSLVSGGEDTQYF. The CDR3, as DNA: TGTGCCAGCAGCTTAGTTTCGGGGGGCGAAGATACGCAGTATTTT. The full variable domain, its missing parts supplied by reference TRBV7-2 and TRBJ2-3, is GAGVSQSPSNKVTEKGKDVELRCDPISGHTALYWYRQSLGQGLEFLIYFQGNSAPDKSGLPSDRFSAERTGGSVSTLTIQRTQQEDSAVYLCASSLVSGGEDTQYFGPGTRLTVL.

CDR3 loop: CASRRTGTVNNEQFF. The CDR3 region has the DNA TGTGCCAGTAGACGGACCGGGACAGTAAACAATGAGCAGTTCTTC. The chain joins TRBV19 to TRBJ2-1; 7 nucleotides match TRBD1. CDR3 length: 15 amino acids. J lost 5 bases, V lost 6 bases, and 10 bases had no gene match. CDR1 is LNHDA and CDR2 is SQIVND in the germline V gene (reference sequence).

The CDR3 region has the DNA TGCGCCAGCAGCCAAGAATTAGCTATAGACGAGCAGTACTTC. Residues: CASSQELAIDEQYF. V and J are TRBV4-3 and TRBJ2-7; D is undetermined. This CDR3 is 14 amino acids long. The germline V and J ends were trimmed by 0 bases and 5 bases, with 11 bases remaining between them. Germline assignment: CDR1 LGHNA and CDR2 YSLEER.

The chain is built from TRBV5-1 and TRBJ1-2; possible D gene TRBD1, 6 bases. Deletions cut 0 bases from V and 2 bases from J, with 11 bases between. This CDR3 comprises 15 residues. CDR1 is SGHRS, CDR2 YFSETQ, per germline. The chain's CDR3 is CASSLEGETNYGYTF. CDR3 DNA sequence: TGCGCCAGCAGCTTGGAGGGGGAGACGAACTATGGCTACACCTTC. Filled out from reference TRBV5-1 and TRBJ1-2, the complete variable domain reads KAGVTQTPRYLIKTRGQQVTLSCSPISGHRSVSWYQQTPGQGLQFLFEYFSETQRNKGNFPGRFSGRQFSNSRSEMNVSTLELGDSALYLCASSLEGETNYGYTFGSGTRLTVV.

This clone was observed a few times. The chain employs TRBV6-5 and TRBJ1-1, with D perhaps matching TRBD1 (5 bases). The CDR3 length is 13 residues. CDR1 and CDR2 (germline): MNHEY, SVGAGI. V lost 5 bases and J 11 bases, leaving 18 bases between the germline ends. The CDR3 nucleotides read TGTGCCAGCAGTCGGACGGGGACTCTGGAGGCTTTCTTT. Translating gives CASSRTGTLEAFF.

The V call is TRBV7-2, the J call TRBJ2-7; D is possibly TRBD1 (6 bases). V lost 5 bases, J lost 4 bases, and 15 bases lay in between. In germline, CDR1 is SGHTA, CDR2 FQGNSA. This CDR3 has 14 amino acids. The CDR3 loop reads CASSGPDSVYEQYF. In nucleotides, the CDR3 is TGTGCCAGCAGCGGGCCGGACAGTGTTTACGAGCAGTACTTC.

The genes are TRBV24-1 and TRBJ2-5, with D tentatively TRBD1 (6 bases). The CDR3 consists of 16 residues. Trimming cost V 6 bases and J 4 bases, with 20 bases left between them. Germline-derived CDR1 and CDR2 are KGHDR and SFDVKD. For the CDR3, the DNA is TGTGCCACCAGTCCCCGATCAACAGGGCCGGGAGAGACCCAGTACTTC. Its translation is CATSPRSTGPGETQYF.

The chain has TRBV2 and TRBJ1-1; possible D gene TRBD1, 5 bases. CDR1 and CDR2 (germline): SNHLY, FYNNEI. With 7 bases removed from V and 5 bases from J, the gap between germline ends came to 20 bases. The CDR3 totals 15 residues. CDR3 loop: CASTSRPWGGTEAFF. In DNA form, the CDR3 reads TGTGCCAGCACCTCACGCCCTTGGGGGGGTACTGAAGCTTTCTTT.

V usage is TRBV7-9 and J usage is TRBJ1-2; 7 bases align to TRBD1. This CDR3 comprises 12 residues. Germline V gene sequence: CDR1 SEHNR, CDR2 FQNEAQ (reference sequence). The V and J ends lost 5 bases and 8 bases, in that order; junction bases with no gene match: 5. In nucleotides, the CDR3 is TGTGCCAGCAGCCAGCAGGGGGGAGGCTACACCTTC. It encodes CASSQQGGGYTF. The full variable domain, rest sourced from reference TRBV7-9 and TRBJ1-2, is DTGVSQNPRHKITKRGQNVTFRCDPISEHNRLYWYRQTLGQGPEFLTYFQNEAQLEKSRLLSDRFSAERPKGSFSTLEIQRTEQGDSAMYLCASSQQGGGYTFGSGTRLTVV.

The gene calls are TRBV27 and TRBJ2-4; D is uncertain. The CDR3 runs 14 residues. CDR1 and CDR2 (germline): MNHEY, SMNVEV (reference sequence). V lost 10 bases and J 0 bases, leaving 13 bases between the germline ends. The CDR3 spells CATYSHLAKNIQYF. Here the CDR3 DNA reads TGTGCCACCTACTCCCACCTAGCCAAAAACATTCAGTACTTC.

This clone was observed many times. The V gene is TRBV11-2, the J gene TRBJ2-7, with a tentative D call TRBD1 (6 bases). This CDR3 contains 13 residues. V was pared by 3 bases and J by 6 bases, with 12 bases between. Germline-derived CDR1 and CDR2 are SGHAT and FQNNGV. The CDR3 nucleotides read TGTGCCAGCAGCTTCTACAGGGAAGGCGAGCAGTACTTC. This encodes CASSFYREGEQYF.

Only a few counts were recorded for this clone. The J gene is TRBJ1-2, the V gene TRBV7-9; TRBD1 agrees at 10 bases. The V segment lost 5 bases and the J segment 14 bases; nucleotides outside the gene matches: 11. In germline, CDR1 is SEHNR, CDR2 FQNEAQ (reference sequence). The CDR3 totals 13 residues. Written as DNA, the CDR3 is TGTGCCAGCAGCAACCGGGACAGGGGTCTTTTGACCTTC. This sequence encodes CASSNRDRGLLTF.

The J gene is TRBJ2-7, the V gene TRBV3-1 (or the pseudogene TRBV3-2); D call uncertain. The germline CDR1 and CDR2 sequences are LGHDT and YNNKEL (reference sequence). V was clipped by 4 bases and J by 6 bases, with 7 bases between them. The CDR3 is made up of 11 amino acids. CDR3 sequence reads: CASSPTGEQYF. The CDR3 coding sequence is TGTGCCAGCAGCCCGACTGGCGAGCAGTACTTC.

The gene calls are TRBV19 and TRBJ1-6; no firm D call. V was cut by 3 bases and J by 8 bases, with 17 bases left in between. CDR3 size: 16 residues. Germline V CDR1 and CDR2: LNHDA, SQIVND (reference sequence). The CDR3 protein is CASSMVRETTHSPLHF. The CDR3 DNA follows: TGTGCCAGTAGTATGGTGCGCGAAACCACCCATTCACCCCTCCACTTT.

CDR3 DNA sequence: TGTGCCAGCAGCCCCTGGCTCTCTGGAAACACCATATATTTT. It translates to CASSPWLSGNTIYF. V is TRBV11-2 and J is TRBJ1-3; D not resolved. Germline V lookup: CDR1 SGHAT, CDR2 FQNNGV. The germline V and J ends were trimmed by 5 bases and 0 bases, with 8 bases remaining between them. The CDR3 is made up of 14 amino acids. Filled out from reference TRBV11-2 and TRBJ1-3, the complete variable domain reads EAGVAQSPRYKIIEKRQSVAFWCNPISGHATLYWYQQILGQGPKLLIQFQNNGVVDDSQLPKDRFSAERLKGVDSTLKIQPAKLEDSAVYLCASSPWLSGNTIYFGEGSWLTVV.

The chain employs TRBV2 and TRBJ2-3, with D possibly being TRBD2 (6 bases). V lost 4 bases, J lost 2 bases, and 7 bases lay in between. From germline, CDR1 is SNHLY and CDR2 FYNNEI. CDR3 size: 13 residues. This CDR3 is CASSGDSTDTQYF. CDR3 nucleotide sequence: TGTGCCAGCAGTGGGGACTCCACAGATACGCAGTATTTT.

This chain uses TRBV5-1 with TRBJ1-4; 7 bases line up with TRBD1. Germline V CDR1 and CDR2: SGHRS, YFSETQ. The CDR3 totals 15 residues. V dropped 0 bases and J dropped 7; count of bases not matched to a gene: 6. DNA of the CDR3: TGCGCCAGCAGCTTGGGGGACAGTTTGACTGAAAAACTGTTTTTT. Its translation: CASSLGDSLTEKLFF. Filled out from reference TRBV5-1 and TRBJ1-4, the complete variable domain reads KAGVTQTPRYLIKTRGQQVTLSCSPISGHRSVSWYQQTPGQGLQFLFEYFSETQRNKGNFPGRFSGRQFSNSRSEMNVSTLELGDSALYLCASSLGDSLTEKLFFGSGTQLSVL.

The gene calls are TRBV6-6 and TRBJ1-4; D gene uncertain. This CDR3 contains 11 residues. The V end lost 8 bases, the J end lost 8 bases, and 9 bases lay between the germline ends. Germline V gene data show CDR1 as MNHNY and CDR2 as SVGAGI (reference sequence). CDR3 in amino acids: CASAGGEKLFF. CDR3 DNA: TGTGCCAGCGCGGGTGGGGAAAAACTGTTTTTT.